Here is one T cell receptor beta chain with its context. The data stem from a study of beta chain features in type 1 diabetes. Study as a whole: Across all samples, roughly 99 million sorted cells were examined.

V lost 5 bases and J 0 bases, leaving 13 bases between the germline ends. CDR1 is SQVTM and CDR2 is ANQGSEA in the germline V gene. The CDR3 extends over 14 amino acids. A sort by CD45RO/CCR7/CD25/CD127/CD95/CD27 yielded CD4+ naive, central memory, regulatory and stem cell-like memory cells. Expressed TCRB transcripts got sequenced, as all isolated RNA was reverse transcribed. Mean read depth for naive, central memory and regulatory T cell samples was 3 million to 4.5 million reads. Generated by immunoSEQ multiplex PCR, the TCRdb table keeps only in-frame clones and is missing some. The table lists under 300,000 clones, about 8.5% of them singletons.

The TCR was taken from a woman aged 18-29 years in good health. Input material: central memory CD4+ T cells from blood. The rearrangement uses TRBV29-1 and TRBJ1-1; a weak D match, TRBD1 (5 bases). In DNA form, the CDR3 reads TGCAGCGTTAAGCGGGGCGGAGTGAACACTGAAGCTTTCTTT. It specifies CSVKRGGVNTEAFF.